This T cell receptor delta chain was obtained from a study of γδ T cells in repeated Plasmodium falciparum infection. Regarding the study as a whole: Donors in Mali lived in a small rural village, largely one ethnic group.

Germline V gives CDR1 TSWWSYY, CDR2 QGS. The CDR3 loop spans 15 amino acids. Flow sorting of PBMC yielded separate Vgamma9/Vdelta2+ and Vdelta2-negative gammadelta T cell populations for bulk repertoire analysis. TCRdb reanalysed the multiplex PCR reads with CATT. The repertoire has some 50,000 delta-chain clones, 1.6% of them found once; the top ten carry approximately 8.6%. In its sample, this clone was seen many times. Its cognate antigen is unknown. This DNA's translation and the protein TCRdb lists, from a much larger clone, do not match at residue 3, likely due to a read error; the protein shown is translated from the DNA.

Sequences were obtained from gamma-delta T cells from blood. The chain recombines TRDV1 with TRDJ1; 8 positions agree with TRDD3. TCRdb offers no J gene call, so here the DNA was matched to germline to obtain one. This receptor was obtained from a pool of human donors (malaria-infected and uninfected, not separated). The CDR3 sequence is CAIGTNGIRGDKLIF. Here the CDR3 DNA reads TGTGCTATTGGGACTAACGGGATACGGGGTGATAAACTCATCTTT.